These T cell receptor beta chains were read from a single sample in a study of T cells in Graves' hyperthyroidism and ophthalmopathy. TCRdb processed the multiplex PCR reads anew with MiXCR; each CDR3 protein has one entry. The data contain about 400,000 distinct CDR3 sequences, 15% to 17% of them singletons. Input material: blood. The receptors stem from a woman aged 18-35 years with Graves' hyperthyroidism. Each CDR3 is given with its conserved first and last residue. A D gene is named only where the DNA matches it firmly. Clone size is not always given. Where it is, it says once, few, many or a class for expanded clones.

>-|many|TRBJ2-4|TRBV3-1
CASSQGGGANIQYF
TGTGCCAGCAGCCAAGGGGGGGGCGCGAACATTCAGTACTTC
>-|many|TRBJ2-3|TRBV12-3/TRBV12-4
CASRDIKRGDTQYF
TGTGCCAGCAGGGACATTAAGAGGGGCGATACGCAGTATTTT
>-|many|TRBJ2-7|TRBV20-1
CSAGIPGHSYEQYF
TGCAGTGCGGGCATACCGGGACACTCCTACGAGCAGTACTTC
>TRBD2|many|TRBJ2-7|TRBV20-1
CSASPGGLAGGFSSYEQYF
TGCAGTGCTAGCCCCGGGGGACTAGCGGGAGGGTTCAGCTCCTACGAGCAGTACTTC
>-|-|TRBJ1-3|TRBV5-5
CATRGDGNTIYF
TGTGCCACTCGGGGTGACGGAAACACCATATATTTT
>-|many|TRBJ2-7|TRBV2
CASSDDPGSSYEQYF
TGTGCCAGCAGTGATGACCCTGGTAGCTCCTACGAGCAGTACTTC
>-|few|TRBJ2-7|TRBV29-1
CSVGGDHSYEQYF
TGCAGCGTTGGGGGGGATCACTCCTACGAGCAGTACTTC
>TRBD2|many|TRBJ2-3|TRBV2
CASSAEREADTQYF
TGTGCCAGCAGTGCAGAGCGGGAGGCTGATACGCAGTATTTT
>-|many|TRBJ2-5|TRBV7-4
CASSLTGLPLLYQETQYF
TGTGCCAGCAGCCTGACAGGCCTCCCCCTCTTGTACCAAGAGACCCAGTACTTC
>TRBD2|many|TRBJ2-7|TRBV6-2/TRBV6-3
CASSLRGGWQYF
TGTGCCAGCAGTCTCCGGGGGGGTTGGCAGTACTTC
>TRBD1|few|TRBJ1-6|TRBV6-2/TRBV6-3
CASRTGVGAPLHF
TGTGCCAGCAGGACAGGGGTCGGCGCACCCCTCCACTTT
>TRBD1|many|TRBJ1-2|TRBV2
CASTQGGQVVGYTF
TGTGCCAGCACCCAGGGCGGACAGGTGGTGGGCTACACCTTC
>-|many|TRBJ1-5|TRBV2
CASSRDGQPQHF
TGTGCCAGCAGCAGGGATGGGCAGCCCCAGCATTTT
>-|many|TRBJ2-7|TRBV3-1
CASSHRTAAYEQYF
TGTGCCAGCAGCCATCGGACAGCTGCCTACGAGCAGTACTTC
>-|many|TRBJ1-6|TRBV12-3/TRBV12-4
CASSLGKGYSPLHF
TGTGCCAGCAGTTTAGGCAAGGGGTATTCACCCCTCCACTTT
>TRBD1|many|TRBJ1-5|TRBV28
CASSLPRQGLRDQPQHF
TGTGCCAGCAGCTTACCCAGACAGGGCCTAAGGGATCAGCCCCAGCATTTT
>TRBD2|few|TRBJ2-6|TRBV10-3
CATGGTALEDVLTF
TGTGCCACGGGGGGGACGGCCCTAGAGGACGTCCTGACTTTC
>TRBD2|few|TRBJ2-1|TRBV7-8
CASSLSGATSSYNEQFF
TGTGCCAGCAGCTTAAGCGGGGCCACCAGCTCCTACAATGAGCAGTTCTTC
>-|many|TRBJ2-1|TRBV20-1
CSARSYNEQFF
TGCAGTGCCCGAAGTTACAATGAGCAGTTCTTC
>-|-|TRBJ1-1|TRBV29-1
CSGGQPNTEAFF
TGCAGCGGAGGACAACCGAACACTGAAGCTTTCTTT
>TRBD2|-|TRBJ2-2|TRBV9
CASSGGTSANTGELFF
TGTGCCAGCAGCGGAGGGACTAGCGCGAACACCGGGGAGCTGTTTTTT
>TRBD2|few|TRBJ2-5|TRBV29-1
CSVAGLAGEGETQYF
TGCAGCGTCGCGGGACTAGCGGGAGAAGGGGAGACCCAGTACTTC
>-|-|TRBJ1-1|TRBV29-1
CSGGKLGTEAFF
TGCAGCGGCGGGAAGCTCGGCACTGAAGCTTTCTTT
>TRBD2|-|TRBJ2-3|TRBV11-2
CAGSLRLAGGRSGTDTQYF
TGTGCCGGCAGCTTGCGACTAGCGGGAGGCCGGTCGGGCACAGATACGCAGTATTTT
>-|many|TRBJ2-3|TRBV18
CASSPPLEDTQYF
TGTGCCAGCTCGCCCCCACTTGAAGATACGCAGTATTTT
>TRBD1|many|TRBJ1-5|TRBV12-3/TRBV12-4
CASSVTGRGAHQPQHF
TGTGCCAGCAGTGTGACAGGGCGGGGAGCCCATCAGCCCCAGCATTTT
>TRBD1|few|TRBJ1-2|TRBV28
CASSTRQGGAWGYTF
TGTGCCAGCAGCACTAGACAGGGGGGGGCTTGGGGCTACACCTTC
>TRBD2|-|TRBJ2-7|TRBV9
CASSVGPGLAATYEQYF
TGTGCCAGCAGCGTAGGCCCCGGACTAGCGGCTACCTACGAGCAGTACTTC
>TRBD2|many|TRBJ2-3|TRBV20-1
CSARALAGGGDTQYF
TGCAGTGCTAGAGCACTAGCGGGGGGAGGAGATACGCAGTATTTT
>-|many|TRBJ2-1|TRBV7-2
CASSFERSNEQFF
TGTGCCAGCAGCTTCGAACGGTCCAATGAGCAGTTCTTC
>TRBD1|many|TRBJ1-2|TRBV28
CASSRGGANYGYTF
TGTGCCAGCAGCCGAGGGGGCGCGAACTATGGCTACACCTTC
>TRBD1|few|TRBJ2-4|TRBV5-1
CASSLRQGEDIQYF
TGCGCCAGCAGCTTAAGACAGGGGGAGGACATTCAGTACTTC
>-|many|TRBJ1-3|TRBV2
CASNSDGSSGNTIYF
TGTGCCAGCAATTCCGACGGAAGCTCTGGAAACACCATATATTTT
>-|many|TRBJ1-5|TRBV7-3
CASSQDRFQPQHF
TGTGCCAGCAGCCAGGACAGATTCCAGCCCCAGCATTTT
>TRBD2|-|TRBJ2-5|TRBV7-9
CASSIGTSGEQETQYF
TGTGCCAGCAGCATCGGGACTAGCGGGGAACAAGAGACCCAGTACTTC
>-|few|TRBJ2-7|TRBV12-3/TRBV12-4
CASSLAVIGYEQYF
TGTGCCAGCAGTTTAGCGGTGATTGGGTACGAGCAGTACTTC
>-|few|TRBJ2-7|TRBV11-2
CASSLAGEVDEQYF
TGTGCCAGCAGCTTAGCGGGGGAGGTGGACGAGCAGTACTTC
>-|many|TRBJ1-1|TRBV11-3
CASSLDGENTEAFF
TGTGCCAGCAGCTTAGATGGGGAAAACACTGAAGCTTTCTTT
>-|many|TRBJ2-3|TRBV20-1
CSARASDTQYF
TGCAGTGCTAGAGCGTCAGATACGCAGTATTTT
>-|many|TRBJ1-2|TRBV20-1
CSARDGRGNSGYTF
TGCAGTGCTAGAGACGGACGGGGCAACTCAGGCTACACCTTC
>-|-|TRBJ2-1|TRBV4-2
CASSQVGGRGGNEQFF
TGTGCCAGCAGCCAAGTCGGCGGGAGAGGGGGCAATGAGCAGTTCTTC
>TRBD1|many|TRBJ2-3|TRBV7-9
CASSLRTGMTDTQYF
TGTGCCAGCAGCTTAAGGACAGGGATGACAGATACGCAGTATTTT
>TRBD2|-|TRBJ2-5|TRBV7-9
CASSFSTSGVRETQYF
TGTGCCAGCAGCTTTTCGACTAGCGGGGTTCGGGAGACCCAGTACTTC
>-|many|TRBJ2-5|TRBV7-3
CASSRQQGVGETQYF
TGTGCCAGCAGCCGCCAACAGGGTGTAGGAGAGACCCAGTACTTC
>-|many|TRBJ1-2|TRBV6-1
CASSTESGSYYGYTF
TGTGCCAGCAGTACCGAAAGCGGGTCGTACTATGGCTACACCTTC
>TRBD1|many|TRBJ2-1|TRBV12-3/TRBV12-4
CASSTPDEGGGNEQFF
TGTGCCAGCAGTACCCCGGATGAAGGGGGCGGGAATGAGCAGTTCTTC
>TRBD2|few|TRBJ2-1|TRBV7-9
CASSRPGLAIYEQFF
TGTGCCAGCAGCCGGCCGGGACTAGCTATCTATGAGCAGTTCTTC
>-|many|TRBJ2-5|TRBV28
CASSLPRQGGTQYF
TGTGCCAGCAGTTTGCCCAGACAGGGAGGGACCCAGTACTTC
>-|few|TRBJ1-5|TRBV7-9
CASSLGPLRNQPQHF
TGTGCCAGCAGCTTAGGCCCCTTGAGGAATCAGCCCCAGCATTTT
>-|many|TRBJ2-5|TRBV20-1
CSASQGQETQYF
TGCAGTGCTAGTCAGGGCCAAGAGACCCAGTACTTC
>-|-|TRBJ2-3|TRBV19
CASSIASGASNTQYF
TGTGCCAGTAGTATAGCCTCGGGGGCTAGTAATACGCAGTATTTT
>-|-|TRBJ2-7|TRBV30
CAWRGGGTVSYEQYF
TGTGCCTGGAGGGGGGGCGGGACGGTCTCCTACGAGCAGTACTTC
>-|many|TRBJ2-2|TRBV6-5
CASSYSSTLPGELFF
TGTGCCAGCAGTTACTCGAGCACGCTTCCCGGGGAGCTGTTTTTT
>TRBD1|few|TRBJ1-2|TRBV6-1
CASNPGTGRGYYGYTF
TGTGCCAGTAATCCCGGGACAGGCCGGGGGTACTATGGCTACACCTTC
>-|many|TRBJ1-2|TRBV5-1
CASSDDGFYGYTF
TGCGCCAGCAGCGACGATGGATTTTATGGCTACACCTTC
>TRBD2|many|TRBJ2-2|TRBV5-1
CASSPGRVRNTGELFF
TGCGCCAGCAGCCCCGGGAGGGTCCGAAACACCGGGGAGCTGTTTTTT